This T cell receptor (beta chain) comes out of a study of CD8 T cells in ankylosing spondylitis. General observations from the study: For ankylosing spondylitis blood, a TCR beta motif of about eight highly homologous variants appeared characteristic. It was reported that disease-linked clones were significantly enriched in matched ankylosing spondylitis synovial fluid. Past research had described some motif variants in reactive arthritis synovial fluid and blood.

Trimming stripped 2 bases from V and 6 bases from J, with 7 bases between. CDR1 is LGHDT and CDR2 is YNNKEL in the germline V gene (reference sequence). The CDR3 covers 13 residues. This clonotype has at least ten counts. Its specificity is not known. Quantitative molecular-barcoded 5'-RACE generated the TCR beta libraries. TCRdb called the 5' RACE reads again in MiXCR, with one record for every CDR3 protein. The sample has about 330,000 distinct CDR3 sequences, 6.5% to 10% seen once. The specimen sequenced was blood, either unsorted or a sorted T cell fraction (not recorded which). This sequence was found in a male donor with ankylosing spondylitis. This chain uses TRBV3-1 with TRBJ2-2; D gene unclear. The CDR3, as DNA: TGTGCCAGCAGCCAATTCGTGTCCGGGGAGCTGTTTTTT. It codes for CASSQFVSGELFF.